This TCR beta chain was obtained from a study of blood T cell repertoires in COVID-19. Study-wide background: Samples came from the United States, Italy and Spain, spanning acute and convalescent COVID-19.

V shed 6 bases and J shed 8 bases, with 16 bases lying between them. Germline CDR1 SQVTM, CDR2 ANQGSEA. The length of the CDR3 is 12 residues. In the source study's methods: Using reference gene primer amplification, nucleated cell counts were estimated. TCRdb's table, derived via immunoSEQ multiplex PCR, lists solely in-frame clones and lacks some. That table furnishes V, J and clone size, whereas the DNA furnished D and trimming. This repertoire shows about 300,000 clones, 70% to 90% found once; its top ten account for 1.5% to 2%. This sequence joins TRBV29-1 and TRBJ1-2; D not certain. The sample consisted of peripheral blood. The receptor was isolated from a woman in her twenties or thirties with COVID-19, enrolled during active disease. In nucleotides, the CDR3 is TGCAGCGTCTACGGACTGGCGGAGGGCTACACCTTC. As protein: CSVYGLAEGYTF.